These 25 T cell receptor beta chains came from one sample sequenced in a study of brain T cells in children with intractable seizures. Time point of the sample: blood from clinic visit 5 months post-surgery; TSC patient then seizure free. Data came from immunoSEQ multiplex PCR; TCRdb stores just in-frame clones and leaves some out. The sample holds around 340,000 clones; nearly 95% are singletons and the top ten take under 7%. The sequences come from peripheral blood, collected more than 4 months after surgery. The origin of the receptors is a boy under three years old with tuberous sclerosis and intractable seizures.

The V gene is TRBV27, the J gene TRBJ1-2, with D perhaps TRBD1 (6 bases). There are 13 residues in the CDR3. CDR1 MNHEY and CDR2 SMNVEV come from the germline V gene (reference sequence). Trimming cost V 2 bases and J 8 bases, with 12 bases left between them. CDR3 nucleotides: TGTGCCAGCAGTTTAGGGGGGGCTGACGGCTACACCTTC. Amino acids: CASSLGGADGYTF.

The V gene is TRBV24-1, the J gene TRBJ2-5, with 9 bases fitting TRBD2. There are 16 residues in the CDR3. V was pared by 5 bases and J by 4 bases, with 10 bases of the junction left unmatched. Per germline, CDR1 KGHDR and CDR2 SFDVKD. In DNA form, the CDR3 reads TGTGCCACCAGTGGCTGGGGTAGCGGGAGCTCAGAGACCCAGTACTTC. As protein: CATSGWGSGSSETQYF.

The chain has TRBV10-3 and TRBJ1-3; a weak D match, TRBD1 (6 bases). CDR1 is ENHRY and CDR2 is SYGVKD in the germline V gene. The length of the CDR3 is 16 residues. The V and J ends lost 2 bases and 3 bases respectively, with 14 bases between them. CDR3 nucleotide sequence: TGTGCCATCAGTGAGCCCGGGGGGGCGCGTGGAAACACCATATATTTT. Its protein product is CAISEPGGARGNTIYF.

The chain is built from TRBV4-1 and TRBJ2-3; D is unresolved. This CDR3 has 13 amino acids. Trimming took 3 bases from V and 0 from J, leaving 4 bases between them. Germline V CDR1 and CDR2: MGHRA, YSYEKL. Here the CDR3 DNA reads TGCGCCAGCAGCCAGGCCAGCACAGATACGCAGTATTTT. Protein product: CASSQASTDTQYF.

This chain connects TRBV20-1 to TRBJ2-1; a weak D match, TRBD2 (5 bases). CDR1 and CDR2 (germline): DFQATT, SNEGSKA (reference sequence). Trimming took 6 bases from V and 12 from J, leaving 15 bases between them. The CDR3 loop spans 11 amino acids. CDR3 loop: CSALLVSGQFF. CDR3 nucleotide sequence: TGCAGTGCCCTACTAGTATCGGGGCAGTTCTTC.

The chain has TRBV24-1 and TRBJ2-2; 8 positions match TRBD2. This CDR3 comprises 14 residues. V lost 11 bases, J lost 6 bases, and 10 bases stayed unmatched. Germline CDR1 KGHDR, CDR2 SFDVKD. The CDR3 spells CAIPGGPLSGELFF. The CDR3 region has the DNA TGTGCCATCCCGGGAGGGCCGTTGTCCGGGGAGCTGTTTTTT.

V is TRBV30 and J is TRBJ2-7, with no clear D. Between the trimmed V and J ends, which lost 5 bases and 1 base, there was a span of 15 bases. In germline, CDR1 is GTSNPN, CDR2 SVGIG (reference sequence). CDR3 length: 14 amino acids. CDR3 nucleotides: TGTGCCTGGCAGGCCCCGGCAGGATCCTACGAGCAGTACTTC. Its translation is CAWQAPAGSYEQYF.

The chain combines TRBV7-9 with TRBJ1-5; TRBD1 might be the D (5 bases). The CDR3 covers 17 residues. The V end lost 5 bases, the J end lost 4 bases, and 21 bases lay between the germline ends. Germline values: CDR1 SEHNR, CDR2 FQNEAQ (reference sequence). CDR3 nucleotides: TGTGCCAGCAGCCTGGGGGGATCGAAAACGGGGAATCAGCCCCAGCATTTT. Amino acid sequence: CASSLGGSKTGNQPQHF.

This clone was recorded only once. The CDR3 nucleotides are TGTGCCAGCAGCGTAGTCGAGCGGGGGGTTTACAATGAGCAGTTCTTC. It encodes CASSVVERGVYNEQFF. V is TRBV9 and J is TRBJ2-1, with 9 bases matching TRBD2. In germline, CDR1 is SGDLS, CDR2 YYNGEE. Unmatched junction bases numbered 5, after V lost 0 bases and J lost 4 bases. The CDR3 runs 16 residues.

The rearrangement joins TRBV4-2 to TRBJ1-2; tentative D call: TRBD1 (5 bases). CDR1 is LGHNA, CDR2 YNFKEQ, per germline. The CDR3 consists of 15 residues. The V end lost 3 bases, the J end lost 8 bases, and 19 bases lay between the germline ends. For the CDR3, the DNA is TGTGCCAGCAGCCAGACCCAAGGACAATACGGGGGCTACACCTTC. It translates to CASSQTQGQYGGYTF.

V is TRBV4-2 and J is TRBJ1-6; 7 bases are a match to TRBD1. Germline V lookup: CDR1 LGHNA, CDR2 YNFKEQ. V shed 5 bases, J shed 6 bases, and the junction held 4 bases outside the gene matches. CDR3 size: 14 residues. For the CDR3, the DNA is TGTGCCAGCAGCTTGGGACAGCCTAATTCACCCCTCCACTTT. Translation gives CASSLGQPNSPLHF.

J is TRBJ1-6 and V is TRBV21-1; the table's D call of TRBD1 was not tested on the DNA. TRBV21-1 is a recognized pseudogene. The CDR3 totals 14 residues. The chain's CDR3 is CASSKGTVHSPLHF. CDR3 nucleotide sequence: TGTGCCAGCAGCAAAGGGACAGTCCATTCACCCCTCCACTTT.

The chain carries TRBV28 and TRBJ2-3; 10 bases are shared with TRBD2. The junction had 25 bases not matched to a gene; V was cut back by 3 bases and J by 7 bases. Germline V CDR1 and CDR2: MDHEN, SYDVKM. The CDR3 sequence is 21 residues long. The CDR3 region has the DNA TGTGCCAGCAGTTTTCTGGTGACAGGCAATCGTCTAGCGGGAGTATTTCATACGCAGTATTTT. It is translated as CASSFLVTGNRLAGVFHTQYF.

The chain has TRBV5-6 and TRBJ2-2, with TRBD2 matching 8 bases. The ends lost 4 bases at V and 8 bases at J; junction bases unmatched: 13. There are 16 residues in the CDR3. CDR1 is SGHDT, CDR2 YYEEEE, per germline. This CDR3 reads CASSDGTSNFLGELFF. The CDR3 nucleotides read TGTGCCAGCAGCGACGGGACTAGTAATTTTTTGGGGGAGCTGTTTTTT.

The V gene is TRBV6-6, the J gene TRBJ2-7; D uncertain. Germline CDR1 MNHNY, CDR2 SVGAGI (reference sequence). The length of the CDR3 is 15 residues. The ends were cut back, 2 bases at V and 2 bases at J, with 13 bases in the middle. The CDR3 bases are TGTGCCAGCAGTTACGTCCCGGAGAGGCCCTACGAGCAGTACTTC. Its protein is CASSYVPERPYEQYF.

V gene TRBV6-5 combines with J gene TRBJ1-6, with 8 positions matching TRBD1. The CDR3 has 14 residues. With V trimmed by 5 bases and J by 5 bases, 2 bases remained unmatched. The V gene's germline CDR1 is MNHEY and CDR2 SVGAGI. CDR3 sequence (DNA): TGTGCCAGCAGTAGACAGGGGAATAATTCACCCCTCCACTTT. It codes for CASSRQGNNSPLHF.

This chain joins TRBV5-1 and TRBJ2-7, with D perhaps matching TRBD1 (7 bases). The germline V and J ends were trimmed by 4 bases and 3 bases, with 14 bases remaining between them. CDR3 length: 14 residues. The germline V gene encodes CDR1 SGHRS and CDR2 YFSETQ. The CDR3 region is CASSPGQGGYEQYF. CDR3 bases: TGCGCCAGCAGCCCGGGGCAGGGGGGCTACGAGCAGTACTTC.

The chain combines TRBV27 with TRBJ1-2; D not resolved. Per the germline V gene, CDR1 is MNHEY and CDR2 is SMNVEV (reference sequence). V was shortened by 6 bases and J by 3 bases, with 11 bases between the two germline ends. The CDR3 contains 13 residues. CDR3 DNA sequence: TGTGCCAGCAGCCCAGGATATGACTATGGCTACACCTTC. This translates into CASSPGYDYGYTF.

The V and J genes are TRBV10-3 and TRBJ1-3, with TRBD1 matching over 9 bases. V lost 10 bases, J lost 4 bases, and 5 bases stayed unmatched. The germline gives CDR1 ENHRY, CDR2 SYGVKD. CDR3 length: 13 amino acids. The CDR3 sequence: CATRTGDGNTIYF. The CDR3 DNA reads TGTGCCACACGGACAGGGGACGGAAACACCATATATTTT.

The chain uses TRBV6-5 and TRBJ1-2; 7 positions agree with TRBD1. CDR1 MNHEY and CDR2 SVGAGI come from the germline V gene. V shed 7 bases, J shed 2 bases, and the junction held 10 bases outside the gene matches. The length of the CDR3 is 15 residues. CDR3 in amino acids: CASTKLPGQNYGYTF. In DNA form, the CDR3 reads TGTGCCAGCACCAAACTTCCGGGACAGAACTATGGCTACACCTTC.

Comments on this clone: Other DNA sequences of this sample code for an identical CDR3. This chain links TRBV5-1 with TRBJ1-3; D remains unclear. The CDR3 covers 14 residues. Germline V gene data show CDR1 as SGHRS and CDR2 as YFSETQ. V lost 0 bases and J 3 bases, leaving 7 bases between the germline ends. CDR3 sequence reads: CASSLGGSGNTIYF. The CDR3 coding sequence is TGCGCCAGCAGCTTGGGGGGAAGTGGAAACACCATATATTTT.

This clone was seen just once. An end of the junction differs from the germline gene, which may be a read error. J is TRBJ1-5 and V is TRBV19, with D perhaps TRBD1 (5 bases). This CDR3 region has 17 residues. Per the germline V gene, CDR1 is LNHDA and CDR2 is SQIVND (reference sequence). CDR3 bases: TGTGCCAGTATTATACCTCGACAGTCCTATAGCAATCAGCCCCAGCATTTT. Its protein is CASIIPRQSYSNQPQHF.

The table lists this clone with a count of one. The chain carries TRBV11-3 and TRBJ1-1; D is perhaps TRBD1 (6 bases). V was shortened by 1 base and J by 2 bases, with 8 bases between the two germline ends. CDR3 length: 14 amino acids. In germline, CDR1 is SGHNT, CDR2 YENEEA. The CDR3 DNA follows: TGTGCCAGCAGCTTAGTCAGGGGTAACACTGAAGCTTTCTTT. It is translated as CASSLVRGNTEAFF. Filled out from reference TRBV11-3 and TRBJ1-1, the complete variable domain reads EAGVVQSPRYKIIEKKQPVAFWCNPISGHNTLYWYLQNLGQGPELLIRYENEEAVDDSQLPKDRFSAERLKGVDSTLKIQPAELGDSAVYLCASSLVRGNTEAFFGQGTRLTVV.

The chain is built from TRBV3-1 (or the pseudogene TRBV3-2) and TRBJ2-1; D gene uncertain. Between the trimmed V and J ends, which lost 1 base and 9 bases, there was a span of 4 bases. The CDR3 is made up of 11 amino acids. Germline-derived CDR1 and CDR2 are LGHDT and YNNKEL (reference sequence). The CDR3 DNA is TGTGCCAGCAGCCAAGGCCTTGAGCAGTTCTTC. Translating gives CASSQGLEQFF.

The V and J genes are TRBV5-8 and TRBJ2-3, with D perhaps being TRBD1 or TRBD2 (7 bases each). The germline V gene encodes CDR1 SGHTS and CDR2 YDEGEE. The CDR3 covers 16 residues. Trimming removed 6 bases from V and 5 bases from J, with 22 bases in between. The CDR3 loop is CASTQGEGAWGDTQYF. The CDR3, as DNA: TGTGCCAGCACCCAGGGGGAGGGGGCCTGGGGAGATACGCAGTATTTT.